The present TCR beta chain was sequenced within a study of patients and donors after allogeneic stem cell transplantation. TCRdb reprocessed the RT-PCR reads with MiXCR, giving one entry per CDR3 protein. The sample includes 920,000 or so distinct CDR3 sequences, roughly 18% of them seen just once. Germline V gene lookup returns CDR1 MGHRA and CDR2 YSYEKL. The CDR3 runs 15 residues. V lost 4 bases, J lost 2 bases, and 13 bases lay in between. Sequenced sample: blood, either unsorted or a sorted T cell fraction (not recorded which). The V and J genes are TRBV4-1 and TRBJ2-3; no firm D call. The TCR comes from a human donor who was either an allogeneic HSCT recipient or a stem cell or donor lymphocyte infusion donor (not recorded which). It is not recorded whose cells these are; they may come from a transplant donor. The CDR3 DNA follows: TGCGCCAGCAGCCTCCCTGTGAAAGCCACAGATACGCAGTATTTT. This encodes CASSLPVKATDTQYF.